The 14 T cell receptor beta chains given below trace back to one sample, sequenced in a study of cytomegalovirus exposure and HLA in healthy donors. The primer mix had 60 Vbeta and 13 Jbeta primers. Assay used: immunoSEQ multiplex PCR; TCRdb lists only in-frame clones, some missing. The data hold approximately 170,000 clones, with roughly four fifths observed a single time. Sequenced input: PBMCs. All receptors come from a middle-aged man in good health and CMV-seropositive.

This clone was seen once. The chain employs TRBV30 and TRBJ1-5; D is perhaps TRBD1 (6 bases). Looked up from germline, CDR1 is GTSNPN and CDR2 is SVGIG (reference sequence). The CDR3 totals 14 residues. The V end was cut by 1 base, the J end by 2 bases, with 9 bases between. The CDR3 protein is CAWSAGDGNQPQHF. CDR3 coding DNA: TGTGCCTGGAGTGCAGGGGACGGCAATCAGCCCCAGCATTTT.

The chain combines TRBV7-6 with TRBJ1-1, with TRBD1 identical over 8 bases. CDR1 is SGHVS, CDR2 FNYEAQ, per germline. The CDR3 covers 17 residues. The V gene end was trimmed by 4 bases and the J gene end by 2 bases; junction bases not matched to a gene: 12. DNA of the CDR3: TGTGCCAGCAGCTACATAACCCCAGGGGGCATAAACACTGAAGCTTTCTTT. Its translation: CASSYITPGGINTEAFF.

DNA for the CDR3: TGCGCCAGCAGCCAGGCCGGAGGGAAGGGGGAGACCCAGTACTTC. Encoded protein: CASSQAGGKGETQYF. This chain links TRBV4-1 with TRBJ2-5; D is possibly TRBD2 (6 bases). Trimming took 3 bases from V and 5 from J, leaving 16 bases between them. The germline CDR1 and CDR2 sequences are MGHRA and YSYEKL. This CDR3 region has 15 residues.

This chain uses TRBV5-4 with TRBJ2-5; 7 bases match TRBD1. The J call could be wrong; TRBJ2-7 is a better fit for the DNA end. Germline V CDR1 and CDR2: SGHNT, YYREEE (reference sequence). The CDR3 totals 13 residues. CDR3 region: CASSWGQTYEQYF. The CDR3 DNA is TGTGCCAGCAGCTGGGGACAGACCTACGAGCAGTACTTC.

The rearrangement links TRBV7-9 to TRBJ1-2, with D perhaps matching TRBD1 (6 bases). This CDR3 is 15 amino acids long. V was cut by 4 bases and J by 0 bases, with 12 bases left in between. CDR1 is SEHNR, CDR2 FQNEAQ, per germline (reference sequence). The CDR3 is CASSSGQRTNYGYTF. Written as DNA, the CDR3 is TGTGCCAGCAGCTCCGGACAGCGAACTAACTATGGCTACACCTTC. The entire variable domain, with the rest obtained from reference TRBV7-9 and TRBJ1-2, is as follows: DTGVSQNPRHKITKRGQNVTFRCDPISEHNRLYWYRQTLGQGPEFLTYFQNEAQLEKSRLLSDRFSAERPKGSFSTLEIQRTEQGDSAMYLCASSSGQRTNYGYTFGSGTRLTVV.

The CDR3 DNA follows: TGCGCCAGCAGCCACTCAGATACGCAGTATTTT. Translated, it gives CASSHSDTQYF. The chain employs TRBV4-1 and TRBJ2-3; D unresolved. This CDR3 contains 11 residues. The V gene's germline CDR1 is MGHRA and CDR2 YSYEKL. Trimming stripped 3 bases from V and 4 bases from J, with 2 bases between.

In this sample, this clone turned up a few times. The chain recombines TRBV27 with TRBJ2-7; D uncertain. This CDR3 region has 11 residues. The germline CDR1 and CDR2 sequences are MNHEY and SMNVEV (reference sequence). V was shortened by 5 bases and J by 5 bases, with 7 bases between the two germline ends. CDR3: CASSIRDEQYF. The CDR3 DNA reads TGTGCCAGCAGTATTAGAGACGAGCAGTACTTC.

This clone was seen a single time. The chain is built from TRBV6-5 and TRBJ1-6; D is unclear. In germline, CDR1 is MNHEY, CDR2 SVGAGI. V was shortened by 0 bases and J by 3 bases, with 6 bases between the two germline ends. This CDR3 is 15 amino acids long. The chain's CDR3 is CASSYSGLYNSPLHF. In DNA form, the CDR3 reads TGTGCCAGCAGTTACTCGGGCCTCTATAATTCACCCCTCCACTTT.

This clone was recorded a few times. V is TRBV28 and J is TRBJ2-7, with D perhaps matching TRBD1 (6 bases). V lost 6 bases and J lost 0, with 9 bases in between. Germline V gives CDR1 MDHEN, CDR2 SYDVKM. The CDR3 runs 13 residues. Here the CDR3 reads CASSGQPSYEQYF. CDR3 DNA sequence: TGTGCCAGCAGCGGACAGCCCTCCTACGAGCAGTACTTC.

This clone came up a few times. This chain uses TRBV6-5 with TRBJ2-7; D unclear. CDR1 and CDR2 from the germline V gene are MNHEY and SVGAGI. The CDR3 totals 15 residues. Between the trimmed V and J ends, which lost 6 bases and 0 bases, there was a span of 15 bases. The CDR3 region is CASRRHSDPSYEQYF. The CDR3 DNA follows: TGTGCCAGCAGACGCCACAGTGATCCCTCCTACGAGCAGTACTTC.

The rearrangement uses TRBV4-3 and TRBJ2-6; 14 bases match TRBD2. Germline CDR1 is LGHNA and CDR2 is YSLEER. V dropped 2 bases and J dropped 0; count of bases not matched to a gene: 9. The CDR3 runs to 21 residues. Written as DNA, the CDR3 is TGCGCCAGCAGCCAAAGCCCGGGACTAGCGGGGGCCAGCTCTGGGGCCAACGTCCTGACTTTC. This codes for CASSQSPGLAGASSGANVLTF.

The chain uses TRBV2 and TRBJ2-5, with TRBD1 matching 7 bases. Germline trimming cut 8 bases from V and 3 bases from J; bases unmatched to any gene: 6. The germline CDR1 and CDR2 sequences are SNHLY and FYNNEI. This CDR3 comprises 13 residues. CDR3 loop: CASEGTAKETQYF. The CDR3 region has the DNA TGTGCCAGCGAGGGGACAGCTAAAGAGACCCAGTACTTC.

This rearrangement joins TRBV7-9 to TRBJ1-2, with 7 bases identical to TRBD1. Trimming cost V 6 bases and J 3 bases; bases outside gene matches: 10. The CDR3 runs to 15 residues. Germline CDR1 SEHNR, CDR2 FQNEAQ (reference sequence). Here the CDR3 reads CASSYLQGPYYGYTF. Here the CDR3 DNA reads TGTGCCAGCAGTTACTTACAGGGGCCGTACTATGGCTACACCTTC.

This chain joins TRBV13 and TRBJ1-6; D remains unclear. The CDR3 has 13 amino acids. V lost 3 bases and J 9 bases, leaving 9 bases between the germline ends. The germline V gene encodes CDR1 PRHDT and CDR2 FYEKMQ (reference sequence). CDR3 sequence (DNA): TGTGCCAGCAGCTTGTCCTCCGGTTCACCCCTCCACTTT. This sequence encodes CASSLSSGSPLHF.